This T cell receptor beta chain stems from a study of Graves' ophthalmopathy and Graves' hyperthyroidism. Points from the study as a whole: The model achieved 55% to 71% sensitivity and roughly 72% specificity for ophthalmopathy progression. Using a 13-signature model, the authors split ophthalmopathy from stable hyperthyroidism, with about 88% sensitivity and around 76% specificity.

As for this clonotype: Its matching antigen is unknown.

Other autoimmune disease, uncontrolled infection, pregnancy and lactation led to exclusion. The sequenced template was RNA, covering the TCR beta CDR3 region. Scientists carried out first-round RT-PCR using HTBI primers and then a second-round multiplex PCR. One entry per CDR3 protein results from TCRdb running MiXCR on the multiplex PCR reads. This sample has 600,000 to 700,000 distinct CDR3 sequences, with about two fifths found just once. Germline V gene data show CDR1 as MNHEY and CDR2 as SVGAGI. Trimming took off 11 bases at V and 0 bases at J, with 20 bases between the two ends. The CDR3 has 16 amino acids.

The rearrangement links TRBV6-5 to TRBJ1-5, with a possible D match to TRBD1 (6 bases). This TCR was sampled from an adult man with Graves' ophthalmopathy. The sample comprised peripheral blood. CDR3 protein: CASGRGPPYSNQPQHF. The CDR3 DNA reads TGTGCCTCGGGCAGGGGACCTCCATATAGCAATCAGCCCCAGCATTTT.